This T cell receptor (beta chain) was captured in a study of human CD8 memory T cell subsets. The CDR3 loop spans 17 amino acids. The germline gives CDR1 SGHDT, CDR2 YYEEEE. TCR beta libraries were made by UMI-labeled 5' RACE. Reanalyzing the 5' RACE reads, TCRdb keeps one entry per CDR3 protein, without DNA. The sample table sets out about 11,000 distinct CDR3 sequences. By frequency, this clonotype registers medium-sized. The receptor was derived from a human donor in good health. The specimen was CD8+ T cells from PBMCs. J is TRBJ1-6 and V is TRBV5-6; TCRdb's D call of TRBD1 is untestable without DNA. The CDR3 spells CASSFWTGDGYNSPLHF.